Below are 13 T cell receptor beta chains sequenced from a single sample in a study of blood T cell repertoires in COVID-19. Assay: immunoSEQ multiplex PCR; the TCRdb copy retains only in-frame clones and omits some. In the table there are 240,000 or so clones, roughly 90% of which are singletons. Material: PBMCs or T cells enriched from blood (not recorded which). These receptors came from a man aged 40-49 years who had recovered from COVID-19.

The rearrangement links TRBV7-2 to TRBJ2-5, with TRBD1 matching 8 bases. V shed 5 bases, J shed 5 bases, and the junction held 10 bases outside the gene matches. CDR1 and CDR2 from the germline V gene are SGHTA and FQGNSA. This CDR3 spans 15 amino acids. CDR3 coding DNA: TGTGCCAGCAGCCCGGACAGGGTTGGGGAGGAGACCCAGTACTTC. This translates into CASSPDRVGEETQYF.

This sequence joins TRBV9 and TRBJ1-5, with 7 bases fitting TRBD1. The germline gives CDR1 SGDLS, CDR2 YYNGEE. The CDR3 has 15 residues. J was trimmed by 4 bases and V by 0 bases; bases with no gene match: 4. CDR3 region: CASSVGGTANQPQHF. CDR3 DNA sequence: TGTGCCAGCAGCGTAGGGGGGACAGCAAATCAGCCCCAGCATTTT.

This chain links TRBV4-3 with TRBJ1-4; perhaps TRBD1 as D (6 bases). Germline lookup yields CDR1 LGHNA and CDR2 YSLEER. V gave up 3 bases and J gave up 0 bases, with 14 bases separating them. The CDR3 is made up of 17 amino acids. The DNA for the CDR3 is TGCGCCAGCAGCCATCCTGCAGGGGATGCAACTAATGAAAAACTGTTTTTT. Translation: CASSHPAGDATNEKLFF.

J is TRBJ2-6 and V is TRBV25-1; 9 bases map to TRBD1. V dropped 5 bases and J dropped 3; count of bases not matched to a gene: 2. Germline V gene sequence: CDR1 MGHDK, CDR2 SYGVNS. The CDR3 covers 15 residues. For the CDR3, the DNA is TGTGCCAGCAGTCGGGACAGGGTTGGGGCCAACGTCCTGACTTTC. This gives the protein CASSRDRVGANVLTF.

The gene calls are TRBV6-1 and TRBJ1-3; 7 nucleotides align to TRBD1. The CDR3 is 16 amino acids. Germline CDR1 MNHNS, CDR2 SASEGT. The V and J ends lost 1 base and 4 bases, in that order; junction bases with no gene match: 7. CDR3: CASSEGTGFSGNTIYF. DNA of the CDR3: TGTGCCAGCAGTGAAGGGACAGGATTTTCCGGAAACACCATATATTTT.

The CDR3 DNA is TGTGCCAGTAGTAACAGGGAAAAAGAGACCCAGTACTTC. This codes for CASSNREKETQYF. The gene calls are TRBV19 and TRBJ2-5; D perhaps matches TRBD1 (6 bases). Germline loops: CDR1 LNHDA, CDR2 SQIVND (reference sequence). With 4 bases removed from V and 3 bases from J, the gap between germline ends came to 9 bases. CDR3 length: 13 residues.

The chain employs TRBV6-4 and TRBJ2-1; 12 bases fit TRBD2. Germline lookup yields CDR1 MRHNA and CDR2 SNTAGT. The CDR3 runs 15 residues. The V segment lost 8 bases and the J segment 2 bases; nucleotides outside the gene matches: 4. This CDR3 is CASSGLAGAYNEQFF. The CDR3, as DNA: TGTGCCAGCTCGGGACTAGCGGGTGCCTACAATGAGCAGTTCTTC.

In nucleotides, the CDR3 is TGTGCCAGCAGTGCGTTGACAGGGGATGGCTATGGCTACACCTTC. It is translated as CASSALTGDGYGYTF. V usage is TRBV25-1 and J usage is TRBJ1-2, with TRBD1 matching over 8 bases. Losses at the gene ends were 4 bases for V and 4 bases for J; bases not matched to a gene: 8. Germline V gene lookup returns CDR1 MGHDK and CDR2 SYGVNS. The CDR3 is made up of 15 amino acids.

The V call is TRBV4-2, the J call TRBJ1-3; 8 bases are shared with TRBD1. Germline V gene sequence: CDR1 LGHNA, CDR2 YNFKEQ. There are 16 residues in the CDR3. The J segment lost 3 bases and the V segment lost 1 base, leaving 5 bases of the junction unmatched. This CDR3 is CASSQGRTGYGNTIYF. The CDR3 DNA sequence: TGTGCCAGCAGCCAAGGAAGGACAGGGTATGGAAACACCATATATTTT.

This clone was seen a handful of times. The rearrangement links TRBV5-6 to TRBJ2-2; tentatively, D is TRBD2 (6 bases). This CDR3 has 14 amino acids. CDR1 SGHDT and CDR2 YYEEEE come from the germline V gene. Trimming removed 4 bases from V and 4 bases from J, with 11 bases in between. The CDR3, as DNA: TGTGCCAGCAGCCTGGTGGGAGGCACCGGGGAGCTGTTTTTT. Its translation: CASSLVGGTGELFF.

This chain uses TRBV9 with TRBJ2-3, with TRBD1 as a possible D gene (6 bases). Germline loops: CDR1 SGDLS, CDR2 YYNGEE. The CDR3 consists of 14 residues. Trimming shortened V by 3 bases and J by 2 bases, and 10 bases separated the two germline ends. The CDR3: CASSAQGTTDTQYF. For the CDR3, the DNA is TGTGCCAGCAGCGCCCAGGGGACCACAGATACGCAGTATTTT.

The chain uses TRBV10-1 and TRBJ2-7, with D unclear. CDR3 size: 16 residues. Trimming left V 6 bases short and J 2 bases short, with 20 bases between. The germline gives CDR1 WNHNN, CDR2 SYGVQD (reference sequence). CDR3 sequence: CASRVGPSGSPYEQYF. The CDR3 DNA reads TGCGCCAGCAGAGTAGGTCCTAGTGGATCACCCTACGAGCAGTACTTC.

V is TRBV28 and J is TRBJ1-1; D ambiguous. The germline gives CDR1 MDHEN, CDR2 SYDVKM. There are 11 residues in the CDR3. V was pared by 5 bases and J by 7 bases, with 8 bases between. The CDR3 loop reads CASSPRVEAFF. CDR3 DNA: TGTGCCAGCAGTCCACGAGTTGAAGCTTTCTTT. The full variable domain, its missing parts supplied by reference TRBV28 and TRBJ1-1, is DVKVTQSSRYLVKRTGEKVFLECVQDMDHENMFWYRQDPGLGLRLIYFSYDVKMKEKGDIPEGYSVSREKKERFSLILESASTNQTSMYLCASSPRVEAFFGQGTRLTVV.